This T cell receptor (beta chain) was recorded in a study of T cell changes during pregnancy in multiple sclerosis. This clone appeared a single time. Profiling relied on immunoSEQ multiplex PCR, and the TCRdb table lists in-frame clones only, not all of them. The sample has 15,000 to 20,000 clones; approximately 85% are singletons. V gave up 3 bases and J gave up 2 bases, with 7 bases separating them. CDR1 SEHNR and CDR2 FQNEAQ come from the germline V gene (reference sequence). The CDR3 consists of 13 residues. This sequence joins TRBV7-9 and TRBJ2-5; D is uncertain. The starting material was CD8+ T cells from peripheral blood mononuclear cells, obtained in the second trimester of pregnancy. The clonotype comes from a female donor in good health, enrolled as a control in a pregnancy study. The chain's CDR3 is CASSFPGQETQYF. CDR3 DNA: TGTGCCAGCAGCTTTCCGGGTCAAGAGACCCAGTACTTC.